This TCR beta chain was sequenced in a study of blood T cell repertoires in COVID-19. Across the whole study: Material from acute and convalescent COVID-19 was sourced from the United States, Italy and Spain. T cells, B-cell-depleted T cells, or PBMCs supplied cDNA or gDNA.

Germline V CDR1 and CDR2: SNHLY, FYNNEI. V was cut by 6 bases and J by 1 base, with 16 bases left in between. The CDR3 sequence is 16 residues long. In the original workflow: Nucleated cell number was recorded as an estimate derived from reference gene primer amplification. Measured with immunoSEQ multiplex PCR; TCRdb has only the in-frame clones, and not every one. The DNA was the basis for D and trimming; V, J and clone size are from that table. Seen here are about 120,000 clones, 81% observed once, and the top ten hold about 10%. The sequence was obtained from a human donor in a cohort sampled during active COVID-19. The chain joins TRBV2 to TRBJ1-3; tentatively, D is TRBD1 (6 bases). The source material was peripheral blood. The CDR3 coding sequence is TGTGCCAGCAGCGAAAGTCGGACAGTATCTGGAAACACCATATATTTT. It encodes CASSESRTVSGNTIYF.